The next 26 T cell receptor beta chains were all read from a single sample in a study of T cell responses to AZD1222 COVID-19 vaccine. TCRdb's copy holds only in-frame clones and misses some; the assay was immunoSEQ multiplex PCR. The sample records about 97,000 clones, over 75% being singletons. Material: peripheral blood, obtained on day 0 of AZD1222 vaccination. These receptors all come from an adult in good health.

J is TRBJ2-5 and V is TRBV11-2, with 9 bases that match TRBD1. In germline, CDR1 is SGHAT, CDR2 FQNNGV. V was pared by 5 bases and J by 5 bases, with 15 bases of the junction left unmatched. There are 17 residues in the CDR3. The CDR3 sequence is CASSLLVTGGIRETQYF. DNA for the CDR3: TGTGCCAGCAGCCTCCTCGTGACAGGGGGTATCCGGGAGACCCAGTACTTC.

V gene TRBV7-9 combines with J gene TRBJ2-7, with 7 bases that match TRBD1. This CDR3 region has 17 residues. J was trimmed by 3 bases and V by 5 bases; bases with no gene match: 16. Germline V gene sequence: CDR1 SEHNR, CDR2 FQNEAQ (reference sequence). CDR3 nucleotides: TGTGCCAGCAGCCCCCTTAGACAGGGCTCTTTAGGCTACGAGCAGTACTTC. It is translated as CASSPLRQGSLGYEQYF.

This chain joins TRBV6-5 and TRBJ1-3; D is unclear. The CDR3 has 15 amino acids. Germline V lookup: CDR1 MNHEY, CDR2 SVGAGI. V was clipped by 1 base and J by 0 bases, with 7 bases between them. Here the CDR3 reads CASSYLSSSGNTIYF. CDR3 nucleotides: TGTGCCAGCAGTTACTTAAGCAGCTCTGGAAACACCATATATTTT.

The genes are TRBV10-1 and TRBJ2-3; 9 nucleotides match TRBD1. Germline V lookup: CDR1 WNHNN, CDR2 SYGVQD (reference sequence). CDR3 length equals 16 residues. Germline trimming cut 3 bases from V and 0 bases from J; bases unmatched to any gene: 4. Here the CDR3 reads CASSDPGTGSTDTQYF. CDR3 sequence (DNA): TGCGCCAGCAGTGACCCCGGGACAGGGAGCACAGATACGCAGTATTTT.

This chain links TRBV16 with TRBJ2-5; possibly TRBD2 for D (5 bases). The CDR3 is 14 residues long. Trimming cost V 1 base and J 4 bases, with 10 bases left between them. Germline CDR1 KGHSY, CDR2 FQNENV. This CDR3 reads CASSQFGEGETQYF. CDR3 nucleotides: TGTGCCAGCAGCCAATTCGGGGAAGGAGAGACCCAGTACTTC. The whole variable domain, remainder taken from reference TRBV16 and TRBJ2-5, is GEEVAQTPKHLVRGEGQKAKLYCAPIKGHSYVFWYQQVLKNEFKFLISFQNENVFDETGMPKERFSAKCLPNSPCSLEIQATKLEDSAVYFCASSQFGEGETQYFGPGTRLLVL.

The chain recombines TRBV6-5 with TRBJ1-1, with unresolved D. The germline V and J ends were trimmed by 6 bases and 10 bases, with 15 bases remaining between them. The CDR3 sequence is 12 residues long. Germline V CDR1 and CDR2: MNHEY, SVGAGI. The chain's CDR3 is CASRGEVPRAFF. The CDR3 region has the DNA TGTGCCAGCAGAGGAGAAGTGCCAAGAGCTTTCTTT.

The chain couples TRBV6-1 to TRBJ1-5, with 7 bases aligning to TRBD1. The CDR3 length is 16 residues. Trimming cost V 4 bases and J 3 bases; bases outside gene matches: 9. Germline CDR1 reads MNHNS; CDR2 reads SASEGT. CDR3 nucleotides: TGTGCCAGCAGTGGGACCGGGACAGCCTACAATCAGCCCCAGCATTTT. Protein product: CASSGTGTAYNQPQHF.

The CDR3 DNA reads as TGTGCCAGTAGCGAGGGTTTTATAGCTAATGAAAAACTGTTTTTT. As protein: CASSEGFIANEKLFF. This chain joins TRBV19 and TRBJ1-4; no definite D call. V was trimmed by 6 bases and J by 3 bases, leaving 14 bases between them. This CDR3 spans 15 amino acids. CDR1 is LNHDA and CDR2 is SQIVND in the germline V gene (reference sequence).

The chain couples TRBV6-5 to TRBJ2-1; D gene uncertain. CDR1 and CDR2 from the germline V gene are MNHEY and SVGAGI. Trimming removed 6 bases at V and 2 bases at J, with 8 bases between. The CDR3 spans 13 residues. The CDR3 is CASSGYTYNEQFF. DNA of the CDR3: TGTGCCAGCAGCGGCTACACCTACAATGAGCAGTTCTTC.

The rearrangement uses TRBV6-5 and TRBJ2-3; 13 bases are a match to TRBD2. CDR1 MNHEY and CDR2 SVGAGI come from the germline V gene. Trimming at V came to 11 bases and at J to 4 bases, leaving 6 bases not matched to a gene. The CDR3 is 14 amino acids. CDR3 DNA: TGTGCCTGCCGACTAGCGGGGGGTCCAGATACGCAGTATTTT. Protein sequence: CACRLAGGPDTQYF.

The chain recombines TRBV3-1 (or the pseudogene TRBV3-2) with TRBJ1-1; D is undetermined. The CDR3 is made up of 16 amino acids. Trimming took off 4 bases at V and 6 bases at J, with 21 bases between the two ends. Germline CDR1 reads LGHDT; CDR2 reads YNNKEL (reference sequence). As DNA, the CDR3 is TGTGCCAGCAGCCGGGGAGCTGCCAGGACGGGCTCTGAAGCTTTCTTT. Its protein product is CASSRGAARTGSEAFF.

The chain has TRBV18 and TRBJ2-7, with D unresolved. The V gene lost 4 bases and the J gene lost 0 bases, with 7 bases spanning the gap. CDR3 length equals 13 residues. CDR1 and CDR2 from the germline V gene are KGHSH and LQKENI. For the CDR3, the DNA is TGTGCCAGCTCACAACAGACCTCCTACGAGCAGTACTTC. Amino acids: CASSQQTSYEQYF. The variable domain in full, completed from reference TRBV18 and TRBJ2-7, reads NAGVMQNPRHLVRRRGQEARLRCSPMKGHSHVYWYRQLPEEGLKFMVYLQKENIIDESGMPKERFSAEFPKEGPSILRIQQVVRGDSAAYFCASSQQTSYEQYFGPGTRLTVT.

The chain has TRBV6-5 and TRBJ2-5; D possibly corresponds to TRBD2 (6 bases). The CDR3 extends over 13 amino acids. Germline V gives CDR1 MNHEY, CDR2 SVGAGI. V was pared by 4 bases and J by 5 bases, with 11 bases between. The CDR3 DNA reads TGTGCCAGCAGTTCGCCGGGGAGGGAGACCCAGTACTTC. Protein product: CASSSPGRETQYF.

The table lists this clone with a few counts. The chain employs TRBV6-5 and TRBJ1-1, with no clear D. V shed 6 bases and J shed 5 bases, with 19 bases lying between them. The germline V gene has CDR1 MNHEY and CDR2 SVGAGI. The CDR3 runs 15 residues. The DNA of the CDR3 is TGTGCCAGCAGGGGCAGAAGGGCTGGTTTGACTGAAGCTTTCTTT. Translated: CASRGRRAGLTEAFF.

This rearrangement joins TRBV3-1 (or the pseudogene TRBV3-2) to TRBJ1-3; D unresolved. The CDR3 is made up of 14 amino acids. The ends were cut back, 4 bases at V and 0 bases at J, with 7 bases in the middle. The germline gives CDR1 LGHDT, CDR2 YNNKEL (reference sequence). CDR3 DNA sequence: TGTGCCAGCAGCCCGTGGGGCTCTGGAAACACCATATATTTT. Its protein is CASSPWGSGNTIYF.

CDR3: CAIRDTGIGNEQYF. The DNA for the CDR3 is TGTGCCATCAGGGACACAGGGATTGGTAACGAGCAGTACTTC. The genes are TRBV10-3 and TRBJ2-7, with D possibly TRBD1 on 6 matching bases. Per the germline V gene, CDR1 is ENHRY and CDR2 is SYGVKD. The CDR3 sequence is 14 residues long. V lost 6 bases to trimming and J lost 5 bases, with 17 bases between them.

The chain is built from TRBV4-2 and TRBJ2-3; no firm D call. The CDR3 runs to 13 residues. V lost 1 base and J 3 bases, leaving 5 bases between the germline ends. Germline-derived CDR1 and CDR2 are LGHNA and YNFKEQ. CDR3 sequence reads: CASSQGSTDTQYF. The CDR3 DNA is TGTGCCAGCAGCCAAGGAAGTACAGATACGCAGTATTTT.

The V call is TRBV5-1, the J call TRBJ1-1; the D gene is possibly TRBD1 (6 bases). This CDR3 is 14 amino acids long. Germline CDR1 SGHRS, CDR2 YFSETQ. Trimming left V 2 bases short and J 1 base short, with 9 bases between. The CDR3: CASSFLDRNTEAFF. In DNA form, the CDR3 reads TGCGCCAGCAGCTTCTTGGACAGGAACACTGAAGCTTTCTTT.

This sequence joins TRBV30 and TRBJ1-1; TRBD1 matches at 7 bases. CDR1 and CDR2 (germline): GTSNPN, SVGIG (reference sequence). V lost 3 bases to trimming and J lost 6 bases; unmatched junction nucleotides: 10. The CDR3 sequence is 14 residues long. The CDR3, as DNA: TGTGCCTGGAGGGACAGGAGTAGGTTCTCTGAAGCTTTCTTT. This codes for CAWRDRSRFSEAFF.

This chain links TRBV30 with TRBJ1-2; a weak D match, TRBD1 (5 bases). Germline lookup yields CDR1 GTSNPN and CDR2 SVGIG (reference sequence). Trimming stripped 4 bases from V and 4 bases from J, with 10 bases between. The CDR3 totals 12 residues. DNA of the CDR3: TGTGCCTGGACTTACGGGGGCTATGGCTACACCTTC. It is translated as CAWTYGGYGYTF.

The chain uses TRBV15 and TRBJ1-1; a possible D gene is TRBD1 (5 bases). V lost 4 bases, J lost 0 bases, and 12 bases lay in between. CDR3 length: 15 residues. Germline values: CDR1 LNHNV, CDR2 YYDKDF (reference sequence). The CDR3 sequence is CATSKRRDLNTEAFF. In DNA form, the CDR3 reads TGTGCCACCAGCAAACGACGGGACCTGAACACTGAAGCTTTCTTT.

The chain joins TRBV30 to TRBJ2-3, with 8 bases that match TRBD2. J was trimmed by 4 bases and V by 0 bases; bases with no gene match: 3. Germline lookup yields CDR1 GTSNPN and CDR2 SVGIG (reference sequence). The CDR3 extends over 14 amino acids. For the CDR3, the DNA is TGTGCCTGGAGTGTGGGCGGGGGGTCAGATACGCAGTATTTT. It codes for CAWSVGGGSDTQYF. Full variable domain (missing parts from reference TRBV30 and TRBJ2-3): SQTIHQWPATLVQPVGSPLSLECTVEGTSNPNLYWYRQAAGRGLQLLFYSVGIGQISSEVPQNLSASRPQDRQFILSSKKLLLSDSGFYLCAWSVGGGSDTQYFGPGTRLTVL.

The chain uses TRBV5-1 and TRBJ1-2; D uncertain. V shed 4 bases and J shed 4 bases, with 20 bases lying between them. This CDR3 has 16 amino acids. The V gene's germline CDR1 is SGHRS and CDR2 YFSETQ. The CDR3, as DNA: TGCGCCAGCAGCCCAACCGACCGACCTCGGGGCTATGGCTACACCTTC. This sequence encodes CASSPTDRPRGYGYTF.

As DNA, the CDR3 is TGTGCCAGCAGCCCTGGCCAGGGCTACGAGCAGTACTTC. Protein: CASSPGQGYEQYF. The J gene is TRBJ2-7, the V gene TRBV12-3 or TRBV12-4; D perhaps matches TRBD1 (5 bases). The CDR3 runs 13 residues. V dropped 6 bases and J dropped 3 bases, with 12 bases sitting between them.

The chain combines TRBV18 with TRBJ1-4, with 8 bases that match TRBD1. The germline V gene encodes CDR1 KGHSH and CDR2 LQKENI. V lost 3 bases to trimming and J lost 8 bases; unmatched junction nucleotides: 11. There are 16 residues in the CDR3. CDR3 coding DNA: TGTGCCAGCTCACCGGGAGTAAGGACAGGGAAGGAAAAACTGTTTTTT. This translates into CASSPGVRTGKEKLFF. Full variable domain (outside the CDR3, taken from reference TRBV18 and TRBJ1-4): NAGVMQNPRHLVRRRGQEARLRCSPMKGHSHVYWYRQLPEEGLKFMVYLQKENIIDESGMPKERFSAEFPKEGPSILRIQQVVRGDSAAYFCASSPGVRTGKEKLFFGSGTQLSVL.

The rearrangement uses TRBV24-1 and TRBJ2-1, with TRBD2 matching over 8 bases. V dropped 6 bases and J dropped 4; count of bases not matched to a gene: 4. Germline assignment: CDR1 KGHDR and CDR2 SFDVKD. The CDR3 contains 14 residues. CDR3 in amino acids: CATSLGGGYNEQFF. The CDR3 nucleotides read TGTGCCACCAGTCTGGGCGGGGGGTACAATGAGCAGTTCTTC.